What follows are 5 T cell receptor beta chains derived from one specimen sequenced in a study of CD8 T cells in ankylosing spondylitis. One entry per CDR3 protein results from TCRdb running MiXCR on the 5' RACE reads. The sample has roughly 190,000 distinct CDR3 sequences; 9.5% to 15% are singletons. The source material was blood, either unsorted or a sorted T cell fraction (not recorded which). The source is a male donor with ankylosing spondylitis or in good health (not recorded which).

The rearrangement joins TRBV4-1 to TRBJ2-7; D perhaps matches TRBD2 (5 bases). CDR3 length: 15 amino acids. V was cut by 4 bases and J by 7 bases, with 20 bases left in between. The germline V gene encodes CDR1 MGHRA and CDR2 YSYEKL. The CDR3: CASSREWTAEWEQYF. CDR3 coding DNA: TGCGCCAGCAGCCGAGAGTGGACTGCGGAATGGGAGCAGTACTTC.

The chain joins TRBV6-4 to TRBJ1-1; no firm D call. The V end lost 8 bases, the J end lost 0 bases, and 37 bases lay between the germline ends. The CDR3 length is 22 residues. CDR1 MRHNA and CDR2 SNTAGT come from the germline V gene. The CDR3 bases are TGTGCCAGCGGGATTAATAGGCATTCAATGCCCGGAAGGGAGATTATGAACACTGAAGCTTTCTTT. Translating it yields CASGINRHSMPGREIMNTEAFF.

This chain connects TRBV7-6 to TRBJ1-1, with TRBD1 as a possible D gene (5 bases). V dropped 5 bases and J dropped 0 bases, with 16 bases sitting between them. This CDR3 is 16 amino acids long. CDR1 and CDR2 (germline): SGHVS, FNYEAQ. The CDR3 DNA follows: TGTGCCAGCAGCCTAGGGTGGGGGGTTTTGAACACTGAAGCTTTCTTT. This gives the protein CASSLGWGVLNTEAFF.

Many counts were recorded for this clonotype. The genes are TRBV20-1 and TRBJ2-1; 10 bases map to TRBD2. Trimming took 6 bases from V and 3 from J; bases not matched to a gene: 5. This CDR3 comprises 14 residues. CDR1 DFQATT and CDR2 SNEGSKA come from the germline V gene (reference sequence). The CDR3 nucleotides read TGCAGTGCCAAGGGACTAGCGTACTACAATGAGCAGTTCTTC. Translated: CSAKGLAYYNEQFF.

The chain has TRBV7-9 and TRBJ2-7, with 7 positions matching TRBD1. Germline-derived CDR1 and CDR2 are SEHNR and FQNEAQ (reference sequence). The CDR3 length is 15 residues. V was clipped by 3 bases and J by 2 bases; unmatched bases: 7. In nucleotides, the CDR3 is TGTGCCAGCAGCTTCACAGGGGACCGACCCTACGAGCAGTACTTC. Protein product: CASSFTGDRPYEQYF.